Below, one TCR beta chain is given with its context. The antigen is undetermined. Germline CDR1 is SGHDN and CDR2 is FVKESK. Trimming shortened V by 4 bases and J by 5 bases, and 3 bases separated the two germline ends. This CDR3 spans 11 amino acids. Sequenced by immunoSEQ multiplex PCR; TCRdb stores in-frame clones only, minus some. The sample lists about 120,000 clones, around 89% seen once, with about 1.4% in the top ten. This sample is drawn from a study of T cell responses to AZD1222 COVID-19 vaccine. Study-level information: Pooled samples include second doses given at about 4 or 12 weeks. Study-wide results and limits: At baseline, seropositivity was found in only five or six AZD1222 recipients. Females outnumbered males among donors, who were mostly white British; clonal diversity was possibly underestimated.

V usage is TRBV14 and J usage is TRBJ2-4, with unresolved D. This material consisted of peripheral blood, taken on day 0 of AZD1222 vaccination. The receptor was isolated from an adult in good health. CDR3 coding DNA: TGTGCCAGCAGCCCCCAAAACATTCAGTACTTC. It codes for CASSPQNIQYF.